The rows below give T cell receptor beta chains drawn from one sample of a study of post-analysis software for immune sequencing data. TCRdb independently ran MiXCR on the PCR reads; one entry per CDR3 protein. The repertoire holds about 560,000 distinct CDR3 sequences, with about 40% as singletons. The sample consisted of blood. All receptors derive from a girl aged 5-17 years with multiple sclerosis. CDR3s include the opening cysteine and the closing phenylalanine or tryptophan. D genes are given only for firm matches. Size is stated for part of the rows, as once, few or many counts, or as a class when the clone is expanded.

D,J,V,size,DNA,CDR3
TRBD1,TRBJ1-2,TRBV19,NA,TGTGCCACCCTGGACAGGGGAAATGGCTACACCTTC,CATLDRGNGYTF
TRBD1,TRBJ1-4,TRBV29-1,NA,TGCAGCGTTGAAACGGGACAGTATGAAAAACTGTTTTTT,CSVETGQYEKLFF
TRBD1,TRBJ1-1,TRBV29-1,NA,TGCACCGGAAGCCACGGGACAGGGGGTACTGAAGCTTTCTTT,CTGSHGTGGTEAFF
NA,TRBJ1-2,TRBV20-1,NA,TGCAGTGCTAGGGCGCTGACAGATTCCTATGGCTACACCTTC,CSARALTDSYGYTF
TRBD1,TRBJ1-5,TRBV7-2,NA,TGTGCCAGCAGCCCAGGGGGCCCGAACAATCAGCCCCAGCATTTT,CASSPGGPNNQPQHF
TRBD2,TRBJ2-5,TRBV29-1,NA,TGCAGCGTTGAAGGAGGGGTACTAGCGGGGGGATCGGAGACCCAGTACTTC,CSVEGGVLAGGSETQYF
TRBD1,TRBJ1-2,TRBV18,NA,TGTGCCAGCTCGTATCAAGGGACAGGGGTGGATGGCTACACCTTC,CASSYQGTGVDGYTF
NA,TRBJ1-2,TRBV4-1,few,TGCGCCAGCAGCCAAGTCCCCCGAGGGGCTGGCTACACCTTC,CASSQVPRGAGYTF
TRBD2,TRBJ2-1,TRBV5-1,few,TGCGCCAGCAGCCCCACTAGCGGGAGTGAGCAGTTCTTC,CASSPTSGSEQFF
TRBD2,TRBJ2-5,TRBV4-1,NA,TGCGCCAGCAGCCAAGAATATTCAGGGGTCCTAGCGGGGGGCCAGACCCAGTACTTC,CASSQEYSGVLAGGQTQYF
NA,TRBJ2-7,TRBV12-3/TRBV12-4,few,TGTGCCAGCAGTACCGTTGGACAGTCCTACGAGCAGTACTTC,CASSTVGQSYEQYF
TRBD2,TRBJ2-1,TRBV6-4,few,TGTGCCAGCAGTAGACTAGCGGGAGAGGCTGAGCAGTTCTTC,CASSRLAGEAEQFF
NA,TRBJ2-3,TRBV6-1,many,TGTGCCAGCAGGGGGCTCGGCACAGATACGCAGTATTTT,CASRGLGTDTQYF
NA,TRBJ1-5,TRBV4-1,NA,TGCGCCAGCAGCCGGATCCCCATTCCCCGGGACGGAAATCAGCCCCAGCATTTT,CASSRIPIPRDGNQPQHF
NA,TRBJ2-6,TRBV12-3/TRBV12-4,NA,TGTGCCACCACCCAGGGGTCTGGGACCAACGTCCTGACTTTC,CATTQGSGTNVLTF
NA,TRBJ2-1,TRBV13,few,TGTGCCAGCAGCTTGGGAGCAAGGAATGAGCAGTTCTTC,CASSLGARNEQFF
NA,TRBJ1-2,TRBV24-1,few,TGTGCCACCAGTGACGGTAACTATGGCTACACCTTC,CATSDGNYGYTF
NA,TRBJ2-3,TRBV6-4,many,TGTGCCAGCAGTGTATCAGCGGAGGGGCTGTATACACAGTATTTT,CASSVSAEGLYTQYF
TRBD1,TRBJ2-7,TRBV10-3,NA,TGTGCCATCAGCCCCGGACAGGGGGCCAACGAGCAGTACTTC,CAISPGQGANEQYF
NA,TRBJ1-2,TRBV12-3/TRBV12-4,few,TGTGCCAGCAGTCCGCACCGGGGGGGCTACACCTTC,CASSPHRGGYTF
NA,TRBJ1-2,TRBV5-5,NA,TGTGCCAGCAGCGGTATCCTCACGGGCGGCTACACCTTC,CASSGILTGGYTF
NA,TRBJ1-2,TRBV6-5,few,TGTGCCAGCAGTCCCGAGGGACGGTGGGATGGCTACACCTTC,CASSPEGRWDGYTF
NA,TRBJ2-3,TRBV5-1,once,TGCGCCAGCAGCTTGGGGGAAAAATCGGATACGCAGTATTTT,CASSLGEKSDTQYF
NA,TRBJ2-1,TRBV30,few,TGTGCCTGGAGTGGGGACAGGTACTCACTAGCGGTAAACAATGAGCAGTTCTTC,CAWSGDRYSLAVNNEQFF
NA,TRBJ2-5,TRBV20-1,NA,TGCAGTGGGGGGCGGGGACACCAAGAGACCCAGTACTTC,CSGGRGHQETQYF
TRBD1,TRBJ2-3,TRBV6-6,once,TGTGCCAGCAAGAGGGGGCATAGCACAGATACGCAGTATTTT,CASKRGHSTDTQYF